These 24 T cell receptor beta chains share one sample of origin, sequenced in a study of blood T cell repertoires in COVID-19. Assay used: immunoSEQ multiplex PCR; TCRdb lists only in-frame clones, some missing. Here the sample spans 130,000 or so clones, more than 75% being singletons. The sequencing input was peripheral blood. All receptors come from a man between 65 and 85 years old with active COVID-19.

The chain recombines TRBV9 with TRBJ2-2; 10 nucleotides line up with TRBD2. The junction had 5 bases not matched to a gene; V was cut back by 4 bases and J by 8 bases. Per the germline V gene, CDR1 is SGDLS and CDR2 is YYNGEE. This CDR3 region has 14 residues. CDR3 nucleotide sequence: TGTGCCAGCAGCCCTGGACTAGCGGAAGGGGAGCTGTTTTTT. It encodes CASSPGLAEGELFF.

The chain links TRBV7-9 to TRBJ1-1; D gene unclear. Trimming shortened V by 4 bases and J by 1 base, and 16 bases separated the two germline ends. Looked up from germline, CDR1 is SEHNR and CDR2 is FQNEAQ (reference sequence). The CDR3 has 16 residues. The CDR3 is CASSSYFRRGNTEAFF. CDR3 DNA: TGTGCCAGCAGCTCCTACTTCCGACGGGGGAACACTGAAGCTTTCTTT.

The chain combines TRBV2 with TRBJ2-1, with D possibly being TRBD2 (6 bases). Per germline, CDR1 SNHLY and CDR2 FYNNEI. V gave up 6 bases and J gave up 1 base, with 13 bases separating them. This CDR3 is 15 amino acids long. The CDR3 loop reads CASRLGSGSYNEQFF. CDR3 in DNA: TGTGCCAGCAGGCTCGGGAGCGGGTCCTACAATGAGCAGTTCTTC.

The chain has TRBV18 and TRBJ1-1; a possible D gene is TRBD1 (5 bases). From germline, CDR1 is KGHSH and CDR2 LQKENI. The CDR3 spans 12 residues. Between the trimmed V and J ends, which lost 6 bases and 7 bases, there was a span of 12 bases. CDR3 protein: CASSRQTFEAFF. The DNA of the CDR3 is TGTGCCAGCTCCCGACAGACCTTTGAAGCTTTCTTT.

The chain joins TRBV28 to TRBJ1-5; the D gene is possibly TRBD1 (5 bases). The length of the CDR3 is 15 residues. Germline loops: CDR1 MDHEN, CDR2 SYDVKM. The V end was cut by 6 bases, the J end by 3 bases, with 15 bases between. The CDR3 spells CASRPGGSPNQPQHF. The CDR3 nucleotides read TGTGCCAGCAGACCGGGGGGTTCCCCCAATCAGCCCCAGCATTTT.

This chain uses TRBV5-8 with TRBJ2-3; 11 bases are a match to TRBD2. With V trimmed by 0 bases and J by 4 bases, 4 bases remained unmatched. The CDR3 totals 16 residues. Looked up from germline, CDR1 is SGHTS and CDR2 is YDEGEE. The CDR3 loop is CASSLATSGRSDTQYF. The CDR3 DNA sequence: TGTGCCAGCAGCTTGGCCACTAGCGGGAGATCAGATACGCAGTATTTT. Full variable domain (remainder filled in from reference TRBV5-8 and TRBJ2-3): EAGVTQSPTHLIKTRGQQATLRCSPISGHTSVYWYQQALGLGLQFLLWYDEGEERNRGNFPPRFSGRQFPNYSSELNVNALELEDSALYLCASSLATSGRSDTQYFGPGTRLTVL.

The gene calls are TRBV4-1 and TRBJ2-3, with TRBD2 matching over 7 bases. The germline V gene encodes CDR1 MGHRA and CDR2 YSYEKL. CDR3 length: 17 residues. After removal of 0 bases from V and 1 base from J, the junction contained 7 bases not matched to a gene. The CDR3 sequence: CASSQDHPGRGTDTQYF. In nucleotides, the CDR3 is TGCGCCAGCAGCCAAGATCATCCAGGGAGGGGCACAGATACGCAGTATTTT.

This chain joins TRBV5-8 and TRBJ2-1, with TRBD1 as a possible D gene (6 bases). There are 13 residues in the CDR3. The V gene lost 4 bases and the J gene lost 4 bases, with 9 bases spanning the gap. From germline, CDR1 is SGHTS and CDR2 YDEGEE. The DNA of the CDR3 is TGTGCCAGCAGCCATGGACAGTACAATGAGCAGTTCTTC. It is translated as CASSHGQYNEQFF.

V is TRBV5-1 and J is TRBJ1-1; 8 nucleotides line up with TRBD1. This CDR3 spans 15 amino acids. The germline V gene has CDR1 SGHRS and CDR2 YFSETQ. The J segment lost 1 base and the V segment lost 3 bases, leaving 5 bases of the junction unmatched. The CDR3 sequence: CASSSQGAGNTEAFF. In nucleotides, the CDR3 is TGCGCCAGCAGCTCCCAGGGGGCAGGGAACACTGAAGCTTTCTTT.

This clone has only a few counts. V is TRBV19 and J is TRBJ2-2; 7 positions agree with TRBD2. The V gene end was trimmed by 6 bases and the J gene end by 6 bases; junction bases not matched to a gene: 16. The germline CDR1 and CDR2 sequences are LNHDA and SQIVND (reference sequence). The length of the CDR3 is 17 residues. This CDR3 reads CASSPPLGLVSAGELFF. The CDR3 nucleotides are TGTGCCAGTAGCCCTCCCCTCGGACTAGTAAGCGCCGGGGAGCTGTTTTTT.

The V gene is TRBV30, the J gene TRBJ1-4; D possibly corresponds to TRBD1 (5 bases). Germline V lookup: CDR1 GTSNPN, CDR2 SVGIG (reference sequence). The CDR3 is made up of 13 amino acids. Trimming left V 3 bases short and J 7 bases short, with 12 bases between. The CDR3 DNA is TGTGCCTGGAGACGGGGGAAGGGTGAAAAACTGTTTTTT. Protein: CAWRRGKGEKLFF. Variable domain in full (rest from reference TRBV30 and TRBJ1-4): SQTIHQWPATLVQPVGSPLSLECTVEGTSNPNLYWYRQAAGRGLQLLFYSVGIGQISSEVPQNLSASRPQDRQFILSSKKLLLSDSGFYLCAWRRGKGEKLFFGSGTQLSVL.

This clone was seen only once. V gene TRBV30 combines with J gene TRBJ2-4; 9 bases agree with TRBD2. The length of the CDR3 is 18 residues. The ends lost 0 bases at V and 3 bases at J; junction bases unmatched: 12. CDR1 and CDR2 from the germline V gene are GTSNPN and SVGIG (reference sequence). The CDR3 region has the DNA TGTGCCTGGAGTGTACAGTCTGCCTTAGCGGGAGTCAAAAACATTCAGTACTTC. It is translated as CAWSVQSALAGVKNIQYF. Using reference TRBV30 and TRBJ2-4 for the parts outside the CDR3, the full variable domain is SQTIHQWPATLVQPVGSPLSLECTVEGTSNPNLYWYRQAAGRGLQLLFYSVGIGQISSEVPQNLSASRPQDRQFILSSKKLLLSDSGFYLCAWSVQSALAGVKNIQYFGAGTRLSVL.

The chain is built from TRBV15 and TRBJ2-7; D is unresolved. The CDR3 is 12 residues long. Trimming stripped 0 bases from V and 3 bases from J, with 3 bases between. Germline lookup yields CDR1 LNHNV and CDR2 YYDKDF (reference sequence). As DNA, the CDR3 is TGTGCCACCAGCAGAGACTACTACGAGCAGTACTTC. Protein product: CATSRDYYEQYF.

The V call is TRBV7-2, the J call TRBJ1-2; D possibly corresponds to TRBD1 (6 bases). Germline loops: CDR1 SGHTA, CDR2 FQGNSA. This CDR3 has 13 amino acids. V lost 3 bases and J 4 bases, leaving 9 bases between the germline ends. CDR3: CASSFRGAYGYTF. The CDR3 DNA reads TGTGCCAGCAGCTTCAGGGGAGCCTATGGCTACACCTTC.

CDR3 region: CASSLVAEGLGTEAFF. CDR3 nucleotides: TGTGCCAGCAGCTTAGTAGCCGAGGGCTTGGGCACTGAAGCTTTCTTT. The rearrangement uses TRBV7-9 and TRBJ1-1; D gene ambiguous. Per the germline V gene, CDR1 is SEHNR and CDR2 is FQNEAQ (reference sequence). The CDR3 spans 16 residues. Trimming shortened V by 1 base and J by 4 bases, and 16 bases separated the two germline ends.

The V call is TRBV6-6, the J call TRBJ1-2; TRBD1 agrees at 7 bases. The CDR3 has 14 amino acids. The V gene's germline CDR1 is MNHNY and CDR2 SVGAGI (reference sequence). V trimming: 8 bases; J trimming: 4 bases; junction bases outside the gene matches: 10. Written as DNA, the CDR3 is TGTGCCAGCGGAAGACAGGGATCAGCCTATGGCTACACCTTC. Residues: CASGRQGSAYGYTF.

The chain couples TRBV19 to TRBJ1-1; the D is unclear. The CDR3 spans 13 residues. Germline CDR1 and CDR2: LNHDA and SQIVND (reference sequence). V shed 4 bases and J shed 2 bases, with 8 bases lying between them. CDR3 nucleotide sequence: TGTGCCAGTAGTAGCAGCGTAAACACTGAAGCTTTCTTT. It encodes CASSSSVNTEAFF.

The chain couples TRBV4-1 to TRBJ2-7; no clear D gene. There are 15 residues in the CDR3. V was clipped by 0 bases and J by 3 bases, with 12 bases between them. Germline-derived CDR1 and CDR2 are MGHRA and YSYEKL. CDR3 DNA: TGCGCCAGCAGCCAAGAGGGCAGCACCCTCTACGAGCAGTACTTC. Its translation is CASSQEGSTLYEQYF.

DNA of the CDR3: TGCGCCAGCAGTGCAGGACAGGGGCGGCTTCAGCCCCAGCATTTT. This gives the protein CASSAGQGRLQPQHF. The gene calls are TRBV10-2 and TRBJ1-5; 9 bases agree with TRBD1. The CDR3 contains 15 residues. After removal of 4 bases from V and 6 bases from J, the junction contained 7 bases not matched to a gene. Germline V CDR1 and CDR2: WSHSY, SAAADI.

In its sample, this clone was seen once. This chain joins TRBV5-1 and TRBJ2-2; 9 bases fit TRBD1. CDR1 is SGHRS and CDR2 is YFSETQ in the germline V gene. This CDR3 contains 15 residues. J lost 8 bases, V lost 0 bases, and 5 bases had no gene match. For the CDR3, the DNA is TGCGCCAGCAGCTTGGAAGGACAGGGGATGGGGGAGCTGTTTTTT. It is translated as CASSLEGQGMGELFF.

V and J are TRBV19 and TRBJ1-5; possibly TRBD1 for D (6 bases). The germline V gene has CDR1 LNHDA and CDR2 SQIVND (reference sequence). This CDR3 comprises 12 residues. V lost 8 bases, J lost 3 bases, and 8 bases lay in between. The CDR3 loop is CASGQPNQPQHF. The CDR3 nucleotides read TGTGCCAGTGGACAGCCCAATCAGCCCCAGCATTTT.

The chain carries TRBV7-9 and TRBJ2-7; 13 bases are a match to TRBD2. Germline V gives CDR1 SEHNR, CDR2 FQNEAQ (reference sequence). V shed 5 bases and J 2 bases; nucleotides not matched to a gene: 12. This CDR3 is 18 amino acids long. CDR3 region: CASSPTLGLAGTTYEQYF. CDR3 nucleotides: TGTGCCAGCAGCCCAACGCTGGGACTAGCGGGGACAACCTACGAGCAGTACTTC.

The chain recombines TRBV9 with TRBJ2-7; 10 nucleotides agree with TRBD2. The CDR3 contains 15 residues. Trimming at V came to 2 bases and at J to 2 bases, leaving 4 bases not matched to a gene. CDR1 and CDR2 from the germline V gene are SGDLS and YYNGEE. CDR3 in amino acids: CASSVSSGGAYEQYF. DNA for the CDR3: TGTGCCAGCAGCGTTTCTAGCGGGGGAGCCTACGAGCAGTACTTC.

The chain employs TRBV27 and TRBJ1-6; D possibly corresponds to TRBD1 (5 bases). V was pared by 2 bases and J by 7 bases, with 9 bases between. Germline V gives CDR1 MNHEY, CDR2 SMNVEV (reference sequence). The CDR3 loop spans 14 amino acids. CDR3 sequence: CASSLRGLNSPLHF. The DNA of the CDR3 is TGTGCCAGCAGTTTACGGGGGTTGAATTCACCCCTCCACTTT.